The entry below describes one T cell receptor beta chain. As yet, its antigen is unknown. Each PCR replicate from the sorted subsets contained roughly 210 ng DNA, which is 25,000 to 30,000 T cell genomes. Measured with immunoSEQ multiplex PCR; TCRdb has only the in-frame clones, and not every one. The table includes about 2.1 million clones, 80% to 95% detected once. These data are taken from a study of shared clonotypes between healthy human individuals. Broader study findings: Shared clonotypes: 4.5% to 6% naive CD4, under 4% naive CD8, less than 2.5% memory CD4, around 0.4% memory CD8. For sorted subsets, rarefaction showed incomplete sequencing despite large depth. The donor pool, a small one, limited the genetic and exposure-history diversity represented.

V was clipped by 5 bases and J by 3 bases, with 10 bases between them. In germline, CDR1 is LNHDA, CDR2 SQIVND (reference sequence). The CDR3 has 13 residues. As defined, naive CD8 cells were CD45RO-negative and positively selected for CCR7, with terminally differentiated effector memory CD45RA+ cells excluded. This chain uses TRBV19 with TRBJ2-5, with D possibly TRBD2 on 6 matching bases. The source is a man aged 18 to 35 in good health. Some clones in this sample may be carry-over from other donors' samples. The sequencing sample was made of naive CD8+ T cells from PBMCs. In DNA form, the CDR3 reads TGTGCCAGTAGTGTACTAGCAGAAGAGACCCAGTACTTC. Translating it yields CASSVLAEETQYF. Full variable domain (outside the CDR3, taken from reference TRBV19 and TRBJ2-5): DGGITQSPKYLFRKEGQNVTLSCEQNLNHDAMYWYRQDPGQGLRLIYYSQIVNDFQKGDIAEGYSVSREKKESFPLTVTSAQKNPTAFYLCASSVLAEETQYFGPGTRLLVL.